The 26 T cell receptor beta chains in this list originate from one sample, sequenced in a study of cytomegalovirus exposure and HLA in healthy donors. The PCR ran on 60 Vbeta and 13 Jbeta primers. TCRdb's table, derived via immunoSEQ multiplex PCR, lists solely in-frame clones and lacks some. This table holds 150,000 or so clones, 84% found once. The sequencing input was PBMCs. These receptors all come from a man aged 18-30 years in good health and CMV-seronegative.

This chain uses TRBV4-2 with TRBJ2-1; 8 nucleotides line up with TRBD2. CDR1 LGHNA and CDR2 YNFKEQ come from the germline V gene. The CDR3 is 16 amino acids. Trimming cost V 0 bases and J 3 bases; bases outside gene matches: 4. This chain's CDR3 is CASSQEAGTSYNEQFF. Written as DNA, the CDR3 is TGTGCCAGCAGCCAAGAGGCCGGGACTAGCTACAATGAGCAGTTCTTC.

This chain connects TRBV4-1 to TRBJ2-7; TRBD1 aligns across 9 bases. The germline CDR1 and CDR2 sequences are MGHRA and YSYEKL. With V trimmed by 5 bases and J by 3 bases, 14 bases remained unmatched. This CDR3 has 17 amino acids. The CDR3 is CASSAPGQGRKRYEQYF. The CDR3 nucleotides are TGCGCCAGCAGCGCCCCGGGACAGGGAAGAAAACGCTACGAGCAGTACTTC.

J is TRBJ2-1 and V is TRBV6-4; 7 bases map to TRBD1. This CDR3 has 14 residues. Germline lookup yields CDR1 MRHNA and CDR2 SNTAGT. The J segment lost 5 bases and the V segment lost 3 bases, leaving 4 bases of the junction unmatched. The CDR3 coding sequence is TGTGCCAGCAGTGAAAGAGGGGGCAACAATGAGCAGTTCTTC. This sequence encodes CASSERGGNNEQFF.

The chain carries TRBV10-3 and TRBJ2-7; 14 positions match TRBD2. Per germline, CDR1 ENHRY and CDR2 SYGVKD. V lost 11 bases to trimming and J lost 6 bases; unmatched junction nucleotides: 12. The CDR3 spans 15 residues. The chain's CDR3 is CAGGPGTSGRSEQYF. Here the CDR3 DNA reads TGTGCCGGAGGCCCCGGGACTAGCGGGAGATCCGAGCAGTACTTC.

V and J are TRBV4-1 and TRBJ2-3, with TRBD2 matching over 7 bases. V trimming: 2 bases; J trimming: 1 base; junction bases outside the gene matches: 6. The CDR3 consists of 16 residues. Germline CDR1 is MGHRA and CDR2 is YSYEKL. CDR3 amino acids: CASSQNGRPRTDTQYF. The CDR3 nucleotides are TGCGCCAGCAGCCAAAACGGGAGGCCACGCACAGATACGCAGTATTTT.

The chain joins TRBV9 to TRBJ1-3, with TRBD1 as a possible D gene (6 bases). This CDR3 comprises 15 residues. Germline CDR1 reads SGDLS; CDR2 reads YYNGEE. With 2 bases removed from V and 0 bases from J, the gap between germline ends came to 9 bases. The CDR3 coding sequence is TGTGCCAGCAGCGTCGGGACAAGCTCTGGAAACACCATATATTTT. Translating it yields CASSVGTSSGNTIYF.

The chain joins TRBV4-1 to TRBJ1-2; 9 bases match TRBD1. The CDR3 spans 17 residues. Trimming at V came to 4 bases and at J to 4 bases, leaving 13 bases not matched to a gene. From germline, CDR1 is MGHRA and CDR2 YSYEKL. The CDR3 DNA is TGCGCCAGCAGCCGAACAGGGGGCGCTCGGACTGGCTATGGCTACACCTTC. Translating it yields CASSRTGGARTGYGYTF.

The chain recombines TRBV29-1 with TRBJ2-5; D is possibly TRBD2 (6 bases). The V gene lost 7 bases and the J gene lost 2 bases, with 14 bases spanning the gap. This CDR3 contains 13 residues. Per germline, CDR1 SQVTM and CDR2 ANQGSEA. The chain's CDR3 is CSAAPGLQETQYF. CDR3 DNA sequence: TGCAGCGCCGCCCCGGGACTGCAAGAGACCCAGTACTTC.

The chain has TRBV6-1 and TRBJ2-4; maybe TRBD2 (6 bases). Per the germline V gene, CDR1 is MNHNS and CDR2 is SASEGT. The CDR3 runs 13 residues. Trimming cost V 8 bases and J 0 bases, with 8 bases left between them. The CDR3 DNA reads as TGTGCCAGCGTGGGACTAGCCAAAAACATTCAGTACTTC. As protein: CASVGLAKNIQYF.

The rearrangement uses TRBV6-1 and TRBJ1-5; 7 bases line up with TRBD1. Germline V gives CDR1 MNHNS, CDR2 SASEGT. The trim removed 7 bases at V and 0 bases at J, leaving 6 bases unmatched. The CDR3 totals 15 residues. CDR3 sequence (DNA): TGTGCCAGCAAGCTCGGGACAGCTAGCAATCAGCCCCAGCATTTT. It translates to CASKLGTASNQPQHF.

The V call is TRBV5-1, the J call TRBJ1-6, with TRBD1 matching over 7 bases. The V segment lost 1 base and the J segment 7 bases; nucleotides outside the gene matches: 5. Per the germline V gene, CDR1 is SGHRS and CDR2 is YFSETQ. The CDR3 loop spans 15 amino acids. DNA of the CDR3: TGCGCCAGCAGCTTGAGACAGGGCGGGAATTCACCCCTCCACTTT. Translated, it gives CASSLRQGGNSPLHF.

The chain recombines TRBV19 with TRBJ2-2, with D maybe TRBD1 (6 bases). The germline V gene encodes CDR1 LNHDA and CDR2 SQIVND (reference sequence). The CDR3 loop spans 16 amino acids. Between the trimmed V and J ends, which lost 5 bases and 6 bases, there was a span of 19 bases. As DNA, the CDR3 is TGTGCCAGTAGTCTCCCTAGGGGGATTGGATCCGGGGAGCTGTTTTTT. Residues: CASSLPRGIGSGELFF.

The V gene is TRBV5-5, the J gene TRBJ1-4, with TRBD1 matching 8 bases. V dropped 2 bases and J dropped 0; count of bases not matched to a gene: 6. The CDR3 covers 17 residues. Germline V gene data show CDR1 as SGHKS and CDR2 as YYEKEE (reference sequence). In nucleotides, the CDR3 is TGTGCCAGCAGCTTCCTTCAGGGGGCGGCAACTAATGAAAAACTGTTTTTT. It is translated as CASSFLQGAATNEKLFF.

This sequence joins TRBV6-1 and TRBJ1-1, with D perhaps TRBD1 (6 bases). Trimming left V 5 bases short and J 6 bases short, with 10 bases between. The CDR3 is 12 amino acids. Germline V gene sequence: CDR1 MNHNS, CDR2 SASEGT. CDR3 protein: CASSLQGAEAFF. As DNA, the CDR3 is TGTGCCAGCAGTTTACAGGGAGCTGAAGCTTTCTTT.

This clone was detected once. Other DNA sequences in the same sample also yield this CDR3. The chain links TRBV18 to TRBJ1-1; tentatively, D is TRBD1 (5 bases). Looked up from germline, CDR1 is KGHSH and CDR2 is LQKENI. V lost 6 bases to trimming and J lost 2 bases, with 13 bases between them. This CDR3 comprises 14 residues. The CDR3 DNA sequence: TGTGCCAGCTCGCGGGGGGTTGGAAACACTGAAGCTTTCTTT. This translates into CASSRGVGNTEAFF. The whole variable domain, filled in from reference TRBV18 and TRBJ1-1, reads NAGVMQNPRHLVRRRGQEARLRCSPMKGHSHVYWYRQLPEEGLKFMVYLQKENIIDESGMPKERFSAEFPKEGPSILRIQQVVRGDSAAYFCASSRGVGNTEAFFGQGTRLTVV.

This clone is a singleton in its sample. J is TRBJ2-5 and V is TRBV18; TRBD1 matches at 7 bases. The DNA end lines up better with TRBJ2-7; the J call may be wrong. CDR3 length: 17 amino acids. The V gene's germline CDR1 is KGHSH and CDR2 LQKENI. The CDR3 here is CASSQTPRGQSSYEQYF. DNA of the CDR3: TGTGCCAGCTCACAAACCCCCCGGGGACAGAGCTCCTACGAGCAGTACTTC.

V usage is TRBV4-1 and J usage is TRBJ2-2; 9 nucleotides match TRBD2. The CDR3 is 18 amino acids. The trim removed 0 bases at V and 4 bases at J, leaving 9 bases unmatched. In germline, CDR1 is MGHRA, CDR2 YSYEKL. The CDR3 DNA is TGCGCCAGCAGCCAAGAAACGGGACTAGCAGTAATCACCGGGGAGCTGTTTTTT. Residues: CASSQETGLAVITGELFF.

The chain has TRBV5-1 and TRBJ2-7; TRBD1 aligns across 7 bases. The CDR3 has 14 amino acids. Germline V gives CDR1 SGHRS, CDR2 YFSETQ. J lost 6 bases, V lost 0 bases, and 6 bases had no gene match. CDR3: CASSLGDRVGEQYF. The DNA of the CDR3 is TGCGCCAGCAGCTTGGGTGACAGGGTTGGCGAGCAGTACTTC.

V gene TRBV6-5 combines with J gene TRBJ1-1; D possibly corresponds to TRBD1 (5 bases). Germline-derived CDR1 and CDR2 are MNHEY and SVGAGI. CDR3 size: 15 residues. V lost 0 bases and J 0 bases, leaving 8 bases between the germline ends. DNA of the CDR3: TGTGCCAGCAGTTACTCCGGACACATGAACACTGAAGCTTTCTTT. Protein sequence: CASSYSGHMNTEAFF.

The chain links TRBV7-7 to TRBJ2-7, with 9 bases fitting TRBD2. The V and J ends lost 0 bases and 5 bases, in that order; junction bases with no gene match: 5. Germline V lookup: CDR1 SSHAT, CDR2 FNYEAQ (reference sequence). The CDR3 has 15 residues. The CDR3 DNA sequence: TGTGCCAGCAGCTTAGCGGCTAGCGGGAACCACGAGCAGTACTTC. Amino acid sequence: CASSLAASGNHEQYF.

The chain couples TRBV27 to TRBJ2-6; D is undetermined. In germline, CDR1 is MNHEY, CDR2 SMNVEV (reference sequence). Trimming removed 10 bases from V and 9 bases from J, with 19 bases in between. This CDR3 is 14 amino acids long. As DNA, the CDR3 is TGTGCCACCTCTCCCGGAACAGTCGGCAACGTCCTGACTTTC. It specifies CATSPGTVGNVLTF.

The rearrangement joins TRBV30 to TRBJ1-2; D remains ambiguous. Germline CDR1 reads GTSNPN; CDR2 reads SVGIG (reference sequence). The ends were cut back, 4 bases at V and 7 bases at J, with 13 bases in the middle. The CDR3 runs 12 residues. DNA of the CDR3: TGTGCCTGGAACTGGGAGGGTAGTGGCTACACCTTC. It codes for CAWNWEGSGYTF.

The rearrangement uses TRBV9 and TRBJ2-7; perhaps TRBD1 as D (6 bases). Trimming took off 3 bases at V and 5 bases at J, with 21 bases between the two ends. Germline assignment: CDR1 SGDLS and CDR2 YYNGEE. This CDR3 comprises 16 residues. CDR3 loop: CASSGTSGHLRNEQYF. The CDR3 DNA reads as TGTGCCAGCAGCGGGACCTCGGGACACCTTCGGAACGAGCAGTACTTC.

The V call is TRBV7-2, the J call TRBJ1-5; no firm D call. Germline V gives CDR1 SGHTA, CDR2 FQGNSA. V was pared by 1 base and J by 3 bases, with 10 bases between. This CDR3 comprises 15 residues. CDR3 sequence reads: CASSLEPTDNQPQHF. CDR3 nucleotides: TGTGCCAGCAGCTTAGAACCAACAGACAATCAGCCCCAGCATTTT.

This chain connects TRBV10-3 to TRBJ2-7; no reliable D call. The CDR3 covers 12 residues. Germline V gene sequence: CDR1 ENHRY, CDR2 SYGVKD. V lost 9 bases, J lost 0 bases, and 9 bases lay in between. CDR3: CAIRQDSYEQYF. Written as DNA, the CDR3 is TGTGCCATTCGACAAGACTCCTACGAGCAGTACTTC.

This chain's CDR3 is CASSEGGPTLPDTQYF. DNA of the CDR3: TGTGCCAGCAGCGAGGGAGGCCCTACCCTCCCAGATACGCAGTATTTT. The V call is TRBV7-6, the J call TRBJ2-3, with D tentatively TRBD2 (6 bases). The length of the CDR3 is 16 residues. The V end was cut by 5 bases, the J end by 4 bases, with 19 bases between. CDR1 is SGHVS and CDR2 is FNYEAQ in the germline V gene.